A single sample is the source of the 7 T cell receptor beta chains below, sequenced in a study of blood T cell repertoires in COVID-19. Data came from immunoSEQ multiplex PCR; TCRdb stores just in-frame clones and leaves some out. The sample shows about 21,000 clones, over 60% of them seen only once. What was sequenced was peripheral blood. These receptors were obtained from a man aged 55-75 years with active COVID-19.

The chain has TRBV7-3 and TRBJ2-7; TRBD2 matches at 13 bases. Trimming at V came to 4 bases and at J to 10 bases, leaving 4 bases not matched to a gene. This CDR3 spans 13 amino acids. The V gene's germline CDR1 is SGHTA and CDR2 FQGTGA. CDR3 amino acids: CASSSGTSGIQYF. CDR3 DNA: TGTGCCAGCAGCTCGGGGACTAGCGGGATTCAGTACTTC. The whole variable domain, filled in from reference TRBV7-3 and TRBJ2-7, reads GAGVSQTPSNKVTEKGKYVELRCDPISGHTALYWYRQSLGQGPEFLIYFQGTGAADDSGLPNDRFFAVRPEGSVSTLKIQRTERGDSAVYLCASSSGTSGIQYFGPGTRLTVT.

V usage is TRBV4-3 and J usage is TRBJ2-7; no clear D gene. V lost 2 bases to trimming and J lost 4 bases, with 9 bases between them. Germline V gives CDR1 LGHNA, CDR2 YSLEER. This CDR3 comprises 13 residues. The CDR3 reads CASSQRRSYEQYF. The CDR3 DNA reads TGCGCCAGCAGCCAACGCCGGAGTTACGAGCAGTACTTC.

DNA for the CDR3: TGTGCCATCAGTGTAGACAGGGGAGGCTACACCTTC. It codes for CAISVDRGGYTF. J is TRBJ1-2 and V is TRBV10-3, with TRBD1 matching over 8 bases. V was clipped by 4 bases and J by 8 bases; unmatched bases: 3. Looked up from germline, CDR1 is ENHRY and CDR2 is SYGVKD. The CDR3 is 12 residues long.

V gene TRBV5-4 combines with J gene TRBJ2-7; a possible D gene is TRBD2 (5 bases). Trimming left V 4 bases short and J 0 bases short, with 14 bases between. CDR1 and CDR2 (germline): SGHNT, YYREEE (reference sequence). The CDR3 length is 15 residues. CDR3 nucleotides: TGTGCCAGCAGCCCCCCGACGGGGAGCTCCTACGAGCAGTACTTC. Translating gives CASSPPTGSSYEQYF.

The chain uses TRBV7-2 and TRBJ2-7, with D perhaps TRBD1 (6 bases). The CDR3 length is 15 residues. The germline V gene encodes CDR1 SGHTA and CDR2 FQGNSA. The V and J ends lost 0 bases and 3 bases respectively, with 12 bases between them. The CDR3 protein is CASSLASLTGYEQYF. CDR3 DNA sequence: TGTGCCAGCAGCTTAGCGTCCCTGACAGGCTACGAGCAGTACTTC.

The rearrangement joins TRBV6-4 to TRBJ2-3; D possibly corresponds to TRBD2 (6 bases). CDR3 size: 13 residues. Trimming shortened V by 3 bases and J by 6 bases, and 10 bases separated the two germline ends. CDR1 and CDR2 (germline): MRHNA, SNTAGT. The DNA for the CDR3 is TGTGCCAGCAGTGAGATTCGGGGGGATACGCAGTATTTT. Protein product: CASSEIRGDTQYF.

The CDR3 protein is CASSLAIGEGVEQFF. CDR3 DNA: TGTGCCAGCAGCTTAGCGATAGGTGAGGGGGTGGAGCAGTTCTTC. The chain employs TRBV7-9 and TRBJ2-1; D perhaps matches TRBD1 (6 bases). The CDR3 loop spans 15 amino acids. Deletions cut 0 bases from V and 10 bases from J, with 16 bases between. From germline, CDR1 is SEHNR and CDR2 FQNEAQ (reference sequence).